Below, one TCR beta chain is given with its context. These data originate in a study of technical replicates of blood from a few donors. Losses at the gene ends were 3 bases for V and 6 bases for J; bases not matched to a gene: 9. This CDR3 is 15 amino acids long. From germline, CDR1 is MNHNS and CDR2 SASEGT. Sequencing used immunoSEQ multiplex PCR; TCRdb keeps in-frame clones, though not all of them. The table shows about 88,000 clones, with 85% to 95% occurring only once. V usage is TRBV6-1 and J usage is TRBJ2-3; 7 bases are a match to TRBD1. The specimen was T cells isolated from PBMCs. This receptor was obtained from a human donor in good health. The CDR3 spells CASSDQGELRDTQYF. CDR3 DNA: TGTGCCAGCAGTGATCAGGGGGAGTTGCGGGATACGCAGTATTTT.